This TCR beta chain was observed in a study of T cells in Graves' hyperthyroidism and ophthalmopathy. Per the germline V gene, CDR1 is LGHDT and CDR2 is YNNKEL (reference sequence). The V and J ends lost 1 base and 2 bases respectively, with 5 bases between them. This CDR3 spans 14 amino acids. RNA transcripts provided the source from which TCR beta CDR3 regions were amplified. HTBI primers were used for first-round RT-PCR of the TCR CDR3. TCRdb reprocessed the multiplex PCR reads via MiXCR and lists one record per CDR3 protein. Here the sample spans 300,000 to 450,000 distinct CDR3 sequences, under 20% being singletons. This clonotype was seen ten or more times.

This chain uses TRBV3-1 with TRBJ1-4, with no clear D. Sequenced input: blood. The receptor was isolated from a young man with Graves' ophthalmopathy. The CDR3 sequence is CASSQGATNEKLFF. Here the CDR3 DNA reads TGTGCCAGCAGCCAAGGGGCGACTAATGAAAAACTGTTTTTT.